A selection of T cell receptor beta chains follows, all from one sample in a study of cytomegalovirus exposure and HLA in healthy donors. Sequenced by immunoSEQ multiplex PCR; TCRdb stores in-frame clones only, minus some. The sample lists tens of thousands of clones, over 75% seen once, with about 4.4% in the top ten. The sequenced material came from PBMCs. All receptors come from a male donor in good health and CMV-seropositive. Both conserved end residues are part of each CDR3. A D gene is named only where the DNA matches it firmly. Clone size is given for some rows only: seen once, a few or many times, or a class if the clone is expanded.

TRBV19,few,TRBJ2-5,NA,CASSSGGRGETQYF,TGTGCCAGTAGTAGCGGGGGCAGAGGAGAGACCCAGTACTTC
TRBV15,NA,TRBJ2-7,NA,CATRRGELSSEQYF,TGTGCCACCAGGAGAGGAGAGTTATCGAGCGAGCAGTACTTC
TRBV7-2,NA,TRBJ2-1,NA,CASSLDFFQPGAFF,TGTGCCAGCAGCTTAGACTTTTTCCAACCAGGGGCGTTCTTC
TRBV30,NA,TRBJ2-1,TRBD2,CAWNAGVPNEQFF,TGTGCCTGGAATGCGGGAGTACCTAATGAGCAGTTCTTC
TRBV19,NA,TRBJ1-1,NA,CASSMSGNTEAFF,TGTGCCAGTAGTATGTCCGGGAACACTGAAGCTTTCTTT
TRBV2,NA,TRBJ1-5,NA,CASRKDNHQPQHF,TGTGCCAGCAGGAAGGACAACCATCAGCCCCAGCATTTT
TRBV6-1,NA,TRBJ2-1,NA,CASSYRNEQFF,TGTGCCAGCAGCTACCGTAATGAGCAGTTCTTC
TRBV28,once,TRBJ1-1,TRBD1,CASSPYRGGSEAFF,TGTGCCAGCAGTCCCTACAGGGGAGGTTCTGAAGCTTTCTTT
TRBV6-6,once,TRBJ2-1,TRBD2,CASSYERGGVNEQFF,TGTGCCAGCAGTTACGAGCGGGGGGGGGTCAATGAGCAGTTCTTC
TRBV7-3,NA,TRBJ2-3,TRBD2,CASSLALGGGARDTQYF,TGTGCCAGCAGCTTAGCCTTGGGCGGGGGGGCGCGGGATACGCAGTATTTT
TRBV28,NA,TRBJ1-1,NA,CASSPETGHTEAFF,TGTGCCAGCAGTCCAGAGACAGGACACACTGAAGCTTTCTTT
TRBV2,few,TRBJ1-5,TRBD1,CASSPRTGTNQPQHF,TGTGCCAGCAGTCCCCGGACAGGGACCAATCAGCCCCAGCATTTT
TRBV18,NA,TRBJ1-1,NA,CASSPPGGYTEAFF,TGTGCCAGCTCACCACCAGGGGGATACACTGAAGCTTTCTTT
TRBV23-1,NA,TRBJ2-7,TRBD2,CASSPSGAHPNEQYF,TGCGCCAGTTCCCCCAGCGGGGCACACCCCAACGAGCAGTACTTC
TRBV7-9,NA,TRBJ2-1,NA,CASSYPGRMDEQFF,TGTGCCAGCAGCTACCCGGGTCGGATGGATGAGCAGTTCTTC
TRBV27,NA,TRBJ2-7,TRBD1,CASRSGQGVSYEQYF,TGTGCCAGCAGATCCGGACAGGGAGTCTCCTACGAGCAGTACTTC
TRBV27,NA,TRBJ1-5,TRBD1,CASSLIAGGKGSNQPQHF,TGTGCCAGCAGTCTCATAGCAGGGGGCAAGGGCTCCAATCAGCCCCAGCATTTT
TRBV2,few,TRBJ2-3,TRBD2,CASISYFSGGTLDTQYF,TGTGCCAGCATTTCATATTTTAGCGGGGGGACGTTGGATACGCAGTATTTT
TRBV2,NA,TRBJ1-3,NA,CASSETGTHTLSSGNTIYF,TGTGCCAGCAGTGAAACCGGGACACATACTTTGAGCTCTGGAAACACCATATATTTT
TRBV27,NA,TRBJ2-1,NA,CASSSTSTGYNEQFF,TGTGCCAGCAGTTCAACTTCCACAGGTTACAATGAGCAGTTCTTC
TRBV4-1,NA,TRBJ2-5,TRBD2,CASSQEGLANQETQYF,TGCGCCAGCAGCCAAGAGGGACTAGCGAACCAAGAGACCCAGTACTTC
TRBV7-8,NA,TRBJ2-7,NA,CASSLERGYSYEQYF,TGTGCCAGCAGCTTAGAGAGAGGGTACAGCTACGAGCAGTACTTC
TRBV10-3,NA,TRBJ1-6,TRBD1,CAISSKNGQGTGGSPLHF,TGTGCCATCAGTAGCAAGAATGGACAGGGGACGGGGGGTTCACCCCTCCACTTT
TRBV29-1,NA,TRBJ1-2,TRBD1,CSVGGQGANYGYTF,TGCAGCGTTGGTGGACAGGGGGCAAATTATGGCTACACCTTC
TRBV27,NA,TRBJ1-2,TRBD1,CASGATGAGYGYTF,TGTGCCAGCGGAGCGACAGGGGCAGGGTATGGCTACACCTTC
TRBV11-2,NA,TRBJ1-4,NA,CASSSPRGGGEKLFF,TGTGCCAGCAGCTCCCCCCGGGGCGGGGGTGAAAAACTGTTTTTT
TRBV29-1,NA,TRBJ2-6,TRBD1,CSVRTGGNSGANVLTF,TGCAGCGTTCGGACAGGGGGCAACTCTGGGGCCAACGTCCTGACTTTC
TRBV27,NA,TRBJ1-1,TRBD1,CASSLHRTGANTEAFF,TGTGCCAGCAGTCTCCATCGGACAGGGGCGAACACTGAAGCTTTCTTT
TRBV27,once,TRBJ2-5,NA,CASGRETQYF,TGTGCCTCTGGCAGGGAGACCCAGTACTTC
TRBV29-1,NA,TRBJ2-1,TRBD2,CSVEASGNEQFF,TGCAGCGTTGAAGCTAGCGGGAATGAGCAGTTCTTC
TRBV7-9,NA,TRBJ2-3,TRBD2,CASSSGRGADTQYF,TGTGCCAGCAGCTCCGGGAGGGGAGCAGATACGCAGTATTTT
TRBV30,once,TRBJ2-7,NA,CAWSVHRAGASYEQYF,TGTGCCTGGAGTGTACATAGGGCGGGGGCCTCCTACGAGCAGTACTTC
TRBV27,NA,TRBJ1-5,NA,CASSLQGSQPQHF,TGTGCCAGCAGTTTACAGGGGAGTCAGCCCCAGCATTTT
TRBV6-6,NA,TRBJ2-3,NA,CASSGGPSDTQYF,TGTGCCAGCAGTGGGGGCCCTTCAGATACGCAGTATTTT
TRBV13,NA,TRBJ2-7,TRBD1,CASSLGQGREQYF,TGTGCCAGCAGCCTGGGACAGGGGAGAGAGCAGTACTTC
TRBV5-6,few,TRBJ2-7,TRBD1,CASSLVPGGTSSF,TGTGCCAGCAGCTTAGTTCCAGGGGGAACCTCCAGCTTC
TRBV2,NA,TRBJ2-7,TRBD1,CASRRTGTGSYEQYF,TGTGCCAGCAGGCGCACCGGGACAGGCTCCTACGAGCAGTACTTC
TRBV30,few,TRBJ2-7,TRBD2,CAWSVLGRTSGYEQYF,TGTGCCTGGAGTGTATTGGGTCGGACTAGCGGGTACGAGCAGTACTTC
TRBV27,NA,TRBJ1-2,NA,CASSLVGRPRGHGYTF,TGTGCCAGCAGTTTAGTAGGTAGGCCAAGAGGCCATGGCTACACCTTC
TRBV19,NA,TRBJ1-1,NA,CASSPIGRNTEAFF,TGTGCCAGTAGTCCCATTGGGAGGAACACTGAAGCTTTCTTT
TRBV10-3,few,TRBJ1-5,NA,CAISSGQINQPQHF,TGTGCCATCAGCTCCGGACAGATCAATCAGCCCCAGCATTTT
TRBV30,few,TRBJ2-7,NA,CAWSAGVEQYF,TGTGCCTGGAGTGCAGGGGTCGAGCAGTACTTC
TRBV27,NA,TRBJ2-3,TRBD2,CASSTPSLAGVTDTQYF,TGTGCCAGCAGTACCCCTTCGCTCGCGGGAGTGACAGATACGCAGTATTTT
TRBV28,NA,TRBJ1-1,NA,CASSTRGKEAFF,TGTGCCAGCAGCACGAGGGGGAAAGAAGCTTTCTTT